Following are 11 T cell receptor beta chains from one sample sequenced in a study of early T cells in non-severe SARS-CoV-2 infection (dated by TCRdb to the early 2020s). The library was produced with 5' RACE. This sample was sequenced with a NextSeq 500. Using fastp trimming at Q25 and MiXCR clonotype assembly, TCRdb reanalyzed the public sequencing data and kept in-frame beta chains. All rows with the same CDR3 protein become a single entry with the most common DNA and genes. The sample table holds 85,000 to 90,000 distinct CDR3 sequences, of which over 12% were seen once. In total, the top ten clones hold approximately 0.62% of the sample. The material sequenced was whole blood. The receptors come from an adult who was a healthcare worker with PCR-confirmed SARS-CoV-2 infection or an uninfected control (not recorded which).

CDR3 DNA sequence: TGTGCCAGCACCCTAGGACTAGCGGGGGGTAGGAGCGAGCAGTACGTC. Translating it yields CASTLGLAGGRSEQYV. This chain joins TRBV11-2 and TRBJ2-7; 14 nucleotides line up with TRBD2. The CDR3 consists of 16 residues. CDR1 SGHAT and CDR2 FQNNGV come from the germline V gene. The V gene end was trimmed by 7 bases and the J gene end by 6 bases; junction bases not matched to a gene: 11.

This sequence joins TRBV7-2 and TRBJ2-1, with 9 bases fitting TRBD2. This CDR3 spans 15 amino acids. Looked up from germline, CDR1 is SGHTA and CDR2 is FQGNSA. The trim removed 5 bases at V and 6 bases at J, leaving 8 bases unmatched. CDR3 loop: CASSRSGGPLNEQFF. The CDR3 coding sequence is TGTGCCAGCAGCCGCAGCGGGGGGCCTCTCAATGAGCAGTTCTTC.

The chain joins TRBV12-3 or TRBV12-4 to TRBJ1-6, with unresolved D. V was trimmed by 3 bases and J by 7 bases, leaving 4 bases between them. CDR3 length: 12 amino acids. The CDR3 DNA reads TGTGCCAGCAGTTTGACCAATTCACCCCTCCACTTT. Translated: CASSLTNSPLHF.

The gene calls are TRBV7-8 and TRBJ2-3, with 9 positions matching TRBD2. The CDR3 covers 18 residues. Germline V gene lookup returns CDR1 SGHVS and CDR2 FQNEAQ. Trimming took 5 bases from V and 0 from J; bases not matched to a gene: 12. The CDR3 here is CASSPTLAGPISTDTQYF. The CDR3 region has the DNA TGTGCCAGCAGCCCCACGCTAGCGGGGCCTATTAGCACAGATACGCAGTATTTT.

This chain uses TRBV7-2 with TRBJ2-2; D gene unclear. This CDR3 is 15 amino acids long. The germline CDR1 and CDR2 sequences are SGHTA and FQGNSA. Trimming shortened V by 5 bases and J by 1 base, and 11 bases separated the two germline ends. The CDR3 region is CASSKTYRNTGELFF. The CDR3 coding sequence is TGTGCCAGCAGCAAAACGTATCGGAACACCGGGGAGCTGTTTTTT.

In its sample, this clonotype was seen a few times. The CDR3 region has the DNA TGCGCCAGCAGCTGGGACCGCCCCACTGAAGCTTTCTTT. It codes for CASSWDRPTEAFF. The V gene is TRBV5-1, the J gene TRBJ1-1, with a weak D call TRBD1 (5 bases). V was trimmed by 3 bases and J by 4 bases, leaving 10 bases between them. The CDR3 sequence is 13 residues long. CDR1 and CDR2 from the germline V gene are SGHRS and YFSETQ.

This clonotype has more than one count but fewer than ten. The genes are TRBV2 and TRBJ2-3; 7 nucleotides agree with TRBD2. After removal of 2 bases from V and 2 bases from J, the junction contained 7 bases not matched to a gene. This CDR3 contains 16 residues. CDR1 and CDR2 from the germline V gene are SNHLY and FYNNEI. CDR3 nucleotides: TGTGCCAGCAGTGAACTCGCGGGGGAGTTCACAGATACGCAGTATTTT. Translation: CASSELAGEFTDTQYF.

The V and J genes are TRBV12-3 or TRBV12-4 and TRBJ2-1, with TRBD2 matching over 8 bases. J gave up 10 bases and V 3 bases, and 8 bases lay outside the gene matches. The CDR3 length is 14 residues. The CDR3 bases are TGTGCCAGCAGTTTTGGCGGGGGGCCACACGAGCAGTTCTTC. It is translated as CASSFGGGPHEQFF.

The chain is built from TRBV7-8 and TRBJ1-1; no definite D call. The germline V gene has CDR1 SGHVS and CDR2 FQNEAQ. The CDR3 consists of 16 residues. V lost 4 bases and J 3 bases, leaving 18 bases between the germline ends. CDR3 protein: CASSYPGWRKDTEAFF. The CDR3 coding sequence is TGTGCCAGCAGCTACCCGGGCTGGCGGAAAGACACTGAAGCTTTCTTT.

Only a few counts were recorded for this clonotype. The chain couples TRBV6-5 to TRBJ2-5; unclear D gene. The V gene lost 5 bases and the J gene lost 0 bases, with 10 bases spanning the gap. The germline CDR1 and CDR2 sequences are MNHEY and SVGAGI. The CDR3 spans 14 residues. CDR3 nucleotides: TGTGCCAGCAGTCGAAGTGGGTACCAAGAGACCCAGTACTTC. It specifies CASSRSGYQETQYF.

This clonotype has only a few counts. The V call is TRBV6-6, the J call TRBJ2-1; 8 positions agree with TRBD2. The V gene's germline CDR1 is MNHNY and CDR2 SVGAGI (reference sequence). V was clipped by 4 bases and J by 7 bases; unmatched bases: 9. This CDR3 comprises 15 residues. The CDR3 is CASSLFSGGANEQFF. The CDR3 nucleotides are TGTGCCAGCAGTTTGTTTTCCGGGGGGGCGAATGAGCAGTTCTTC.